This entry lists 14 T cell receptor beta chains sequenced from one sample in a study of T cells in women clearing cervical HPV infection (dated by TCRdb to 2016 to 2018). Library preparation was by the immunoSEQ multiplex PCR assay. This is the immuneACCESS table as TCRdb keeps it, with only in-frame sequences that have V and J called. A part of the clones is gone; compared with another copy, unresolved V genes explain less than half, and the rest is unexplained. The data table for this sample lists around 25,000 clones. Clones ranked in the top ten supply around 5.4% of the sample. Sequencing was done on a sample of blood buffy coat. Source of these receptors: a woman between 18 and 70 years old with a cervical HPV16 infection that either progressed to CIN3+ or cleared (not recorded which).

About this clone itself: The sequenced fragment ends 3 residues before the CDR3 boundary, so the rest is inferred from the germline J gene. The V gene is TRBV5-1, the J gene TRBJ1-2, with D tentatively TRBD1 (6 bases). Per germline, CDR1 SGHRS and CDR2 YFSETQ. This CDR3 has 16 residues. The germline V and J ends were trimmed by 0 bases and 6 bases, with 18 bases remaining between them. CDR3 in amino acids: CASSLGSGDGYDGYTF. The DNA read from the CDR3 is TGCGCCAGCAGCTTGGGGTCAGGGGATGGCTATGATGGC.

As concerns this clone: The CDR3 end is not reached by the read, which stops 3 residues before it; the germline J gene fills it in. The rearrangement joins TRBV18 to TRBJ1-2; no reliable D call. Germline CDR1 KGHSH, CDR2 LQKENI. This CDR3 contains 15 residues. The CDR3 reads CASSGSTRFFYDYTF. The CDR3 DNA, read in part, is TGTGCCAGCTCAGGTAGCACCCGTTTTTTCTACGAC.

Of note for this clone: The CDR3 end is not reached by the read, which stops 3 residues before it; the germline J gene fills it in. V gene TRBV29-1 combines with J gene TRBJ2-3, with D possibly matching TRBD2 (5 bases). CDR1 SQVTM and CDR2 ANQGSEA come from the germline V gene. The CDR3 consists of 13 residues. CDR3 DNA (partial): TGCAGCGCGAGGAGGCAGGAACAAGAGACG. It specifies CSARRQEQET. Given in full, the CDR3 is CSARRQEQETQYF.

Of note for this clone: The read terminates 3 residues before the CDR3 end, so the remaining end is supplied by the germline J gene. The rearrangement links TRBV7-9 to TRBJ1-1; tentative D call: TRBD1 (5 bases). Germline CDR1 is SEHNR and CDR2 is FQNEAQ (reference sequence). Trimming stripped 3 bases from V and 6 bases from J, with 11 bases between. This CDR3 comprises 13 residues. Partial CDR3 DNA: TGTGCCAGCAGCTTTATAAGGGACTCTGAA. Translation: CASSFIRDSE. The whole CDR3 protein reads CASSFIRDSEAFF. Using reference TRBV7-9 and TRBJ1-1 for the parts outside the CDR3, the full variable domain is DTGVSQNPRHKITKRGQNVTFRCDPISEHNRLYWYRQTLGQGPEFLTYFQNEAQLEKSRLLSDRFSAERPKGSFSTLEIQRTEQGDSAMYLCASSFIRDSEAFFGQGTRLTVV.

Comments on this clone: With the read ending 3 residues before the CDR3 end, the germline J gene is used to fill in that end. This sequence joins TRBV5-1 and TRBJ2-7, with D possibly matching TRBD2 (6 bases). Germline values: CDR1 SGHRS, CDR2 YFSETQ. V was trimmed by 0 bases and J by 6 bases, leaving 19 bases between them. The length of the CDR3 is 16 residues. The CDR3 region is CASSLVLGQGGGEQYF. Incomplete CDR3 DNA: TGCGCCAGCAGCTTGGTACTGGGGCAGGGAGGAGGCGAG.

Points on this clone: Read sequence stops 3 residues before the CDR3 end, and the germline J gene provides the missing end. V is TRBV7-2 and J is TRBJ2-3; TRBD2 is a possible D gene (6 bases). The CDR3 contains 14 residues. CDR1 is SGHTA, CDR2 FQGNSA, per germline. The CDR3 DNA, read in part, is TGTGCCAGCAGCCCCGGGGACTTCCAAGAGACG. It specifies CASSPGDFQET. The entire CDR3 is CASSPGDFQETQYF. Full variable domain (outside the CDR3, taken from reference TRBV7-2 and TRBJ2-3): GAGVSQSPSNKVTEKGKDVELRCDPISGHTALYWYRQSLGQGLEFLIYFQGNSAPDKSGLPSDRFSAERTGGSVSTLTIQRTQQEDSAVYLCASSPGDFQETQYFGPGTRLTVL.

CDR3 region: CAWTWTGRVEQFF. CDR3 DNA (partial): TGTGCCTGGACTTGGACAGGGAGGGTTGAG. The rearrangement joins TRBV30 to TRBJ2-1, with D perhaps matching TRBD1 (8 bases). The observed sequence ends 3 residues before the CDR3 terminus, with the missing tail filled in from the germline J gene. The CDR3 extends over 13 amino acids. V was shortened by 4 bases and J by 9 bases, with 16 bases between the two germline ends. Germline V gives CDR1 GTSNPN, CDR2 SVGIG (reference sequence).

CDR3 in amino acids: CASSRLAELDYTF. The CDR3 bases that were read are TGTGCCAGCAGCCGACTAGCGGAGCTTGAC. The chain employs TRBV7-9 and TRBJ1-2; no reliable D call. The read halts 3 residues ahead of the CDR3 end, with the missing end drawn from the germline J gene. Germline CDR1 reads SEHNR; CDR2 reads FQNEAQ (reference sequence). There are 13 residues in the CDR3.

The CDR3 loop is CASSEVLRGASEQFF. The CDR3 bases that were read are TGTGCCAGCAGTGAAGTCCTGCGTGGTGCAAGTGAG. The chain combines TRBV2 with TRBJ2-1; D remains unclear. The read ends 3 residues shy of where the CDR3 ends; the end is completed using the germline J gene. The germline V gene has CDR1 SNHLY and CDR2 FYNNEI. Trimming took 1 base from V and 9 from J, leaving 16 bases between them. The CDR3 loop spans 15 amino acids.

In regard to this clone: The observed sequence ends 3 residues before the CDR3 terminus, with the missing tail filled in from the germline J gene. The chain couples TRBV10-3 to TRBJ2-1; tentative D call: TRBD1 (6 bases). Germline V gene lookup returns CDR1 ENHRY and CDR2 SYGVKD. This CDR3 has 13 amino acids. V was clipped by 10 bases and J by 3 bases, with 13 bases between them. CDR3 residues: CATSGELYNEQFF. Partial CDR3 DNA: TGTGCCACGTCAGGGGAGCTCTACAATGAG.

Turning to this clone: The read stops 3 residues short of the end of the CDR3; the missing end is completed from the germline J gene. V usage is TRBV30 and J usage is TRBJ2-7, with 8 bases that match TRBD1. The CDR3 length is 16 residues. V shed 1 base and J 0 bases; nucleotides not matched to a gene: 8. CDR1 GTSNPN and CDR2 SVGIG come from the germline V gene (reference sequence). The CDR3 loop reads CAWSDPRQGSSYEQYF. The part of the CDR3 DNA that was read is TGTGCCTGGAGTGACCCTCGACAGGGGAGCTCCTACGAG.

As regards this clone: The CDR3 extends 3 residues past the end of the read, so its final part is completed from the germline J gene. The J gene is TRBJ1-4, the V gene TRBV5-1; maybe TRBD1 (5 bases). Trimming cost V 2 bases and J 2 bases, with 10 bases left between them. CDR3 length: 15 residues. The germline CDR1 and CDR2 sequences are SGHRS and YFSETQ. The CDR3 sequence is CASSFRGGTNEKLFF. The sequenced CDR3 bases are TGCGCCAGCAGCTTCCGCGGGGGTACTAATGAAAAA.

A remark on this clone: The read comes to an end 3 residues before the CDR3 does, leaving the germline J gene to fill in the end. The J gene is TRBJ2-5, the V gene TRBV7-8; 11 bases match TRBD2. Germline trimming cut 2 bases from V and 4 bases from J; bases unmatched to any gene: 3. The CDR3 contains 15 residues. Germline V CDR1 and CDR2: SGHVS, FQNEAQ. Here the CDR3 reads CASSLWLAGGETQYF. CDR3 DNA (partial): TGTGCCAGCAGCTTATGGCTAGCGGGGGGAGAGACC. Together with reference TRBV7-8 and TRBJ2-5, the CDR3 gives the full variable domain: GAGVSQSPRYKVAKRGQDVALRCDPISGHVSLFWYQQALGQGPEFLTYFQNEAQLDKSGLPSDRFFAERPEGSVSTLKIQRTQQEDSAVYLCASSLWLAGGETQYFGPGTRLLVL.

CDR3 DNA (partial): TGTGCCAGTAGTATATCGGGGGTAGTATACACTGAA. As protein: CASSISGVVYTE. The complete CDR3 sequence is CASSISGVVYTEAFF. The V and J genes are TRBV19 and TRBJ1-1; D perhaps matches TRBD1 (5 bases). The read ends 3 residues early relative to the CDR3; the germline J gene fills the gap. V lost 2 bases, J lost 3 bases, and 13 bases lay in between. The germline V gene has CDR1 LNHDA and CDR2 SQIVND (reference sequence). There are 15 residues in the CDR3.